A single sample is the source of the 17 T cell receptor beta chains below, sequenced in a study of shared clonotypes between healthy human individuals. Naive CD8 cells comprised CD45RO-negative, CCR7-positively selected cells, excluding terminally differentiated effector memory CD45RA+ cells. Method: immunoSEQ multiplex PCR; TCRdb's copy keeps in-frame clones and lacks some. The data contain millions of clones, about 95% of them singletons. What was sequenced was naive CD8+ T cells sorted from blood. The receptors were sampled from a man aged 18 to 35 in good health.

A word on this clone: One end of the junction varies from germline; a read error may be responsible. The rearrangement joins TRBV4-3 to TRBJ2-7, with TRBD1 identical over 9 bases. The CDR3 runs 13 residues. Germline CDR1 LGHNA, CDR2 YSLEER. CDR3 nucleotide sequence: TGCGCCAGCAGCCAAGTCTTCGGGGACAGGGAAGAATTC. Its protein is CASSQVFGDREEF.

This clone was found once. The chain is built from TRBV7-9 and TRBJ1-6; no clear D gene. V gave up 5 bases and J gave up 6 bases, with 14 bases separating them. The CDR3 length is 15 residues. Germline V gives CDR1 SEHNR, CDR2 FQNEAQ (reference sequence). CDR3 loop: CASSNTAAINSPLHF. Here the CDR3 DNA reads TGTGCCAGCAGCAACACTGCAGCGATTAATTCACCCCTCCACTTT.

The rearrangement joins TRBV28 to TRBJ1-1; D is ambiguous. The V end was cut by 3 bases, the J end by 4 bases, with 12 bases between. CDR1 is MDHEN and CDR2 is SYDVKM in the germline V gene. The CDR3 totals 14 residues. This chain's CDR3 is CASSFRPHGTEAFF. The CDR3 DNA reads as TGTGCCAGCAGTTTCCGACCTCACGGCACTGAAGCTTTCTTT.

The chain carries TRBV28 and TRBJ2-7; D not certain. CDR1 is MDHEN, CDR2 SYDVKM, per germline. V gave up 6 bases and J gave up 0 bases, with 12 bases separating them. The CDR3 has 14 residues. CDR3 nucleotides: TGTGCCAGCAGCCAGGACGGAAGCTCCTACGAGCAGTACTTC. It specifies CASSQDGSSYEQYF.

This clone showed up just once. The genes are TRBV5-1 and TRBJ2-3; 10 nucleotides agree with TRBD2. Germline V gene data show CDR1 as SGHRS and CDR2 as YFSETQ. The CDR3 runs to 18 residues. V dropped 0 bases and J dropped 1; count of bases not matched to a gene: 8. The CDR3, as DNA: TGCGCCAGCAGCTTGGGACTAGCGGGCCTTCCGGGCACAGATACGCAGTATTTT. Encoded protein: CASSLGLAGLPGTDTQYF.

The chain has TRBV19 and TRBJ2-7, with 7 bases aligning to TRBD2. V trimming: 6 bases; J trimming: 4 bases; junction bases outside the gene matches: 21. The CDR3 totals 18 residues. The germline V gene encodes CDR1 LNHDA and CDR2 SQIVND (reference sequence). CDR3 coding DNA: TGTGCCAGTAGCCCGGGATTTAATAGCGGGCAAAGGGTTTACGAGCAGTACTTC. This gives the protein CASSPGFNSGQRVYEQYF.

As concerns this clone: Other nucleotide sequences from this sample produce the same CDR3. This chain uses TRBV19 with TRBJ2-7, with D possibly TRBD2 on 7 matching bases. Germline V gives CDR1 LNHDA, CDR2 SQIVND (reference sequence). Trimming removed 1 base from V and 2 bases from J, with 9 bases in between. The CDR3 runs to 14 residues. The CDR3 here is CASSIGGGAYEQYF. Here the CDR3 DNA reads TGTGCCAGTAGTATAGGCGGGGGCGCCTACGAGCAGTACTTC.

V and J are TRBV10-2 and TRBJ2-7; 7 bases agree with TRBD2. The CDR3 is 13 amino acids. V lost 6 bases to trimming and J lost 1 base; unmatched junction nucleotides: 3. Germline V CDR1 and CDR2: WSHSY, SAAADI. The CDR3 DNA reads as TGCGCCAGCAGACTGCGGGGGTCCTACGAGCAGTACTTC. It codes for CASRLRGSYEQYF.

The chain carries TRBV7-9 and TRBJ1-1; weak D call: TRBD1 (5 bases). Germline V gene data show CDR1 as SEHNR and CDR2 as FQNEAQ (reference sequence). V lost 5 bases to trimming and J lost 1 base, with 17 bases between them. This CDR3 is built from 16 residues. The CDR3 nucleotides are TGTGCCAGCAGCGGGGCCCCAGGACACCAGAACACTGAAGCTTTCTTT. It specifies CASSGAPGHQNTEAFF. The entire variable domain, with the rest obtained from reference TRBV7-9 and TRBJ1-1, is as follows: DTGVSQNPRHKITKRGQNVTFRCDPISEHNRLYWYRQTLGQGPEFLTYFQNEAQLEKSRLLSDRFSAERPKGSFSTLEIQRTEQGDSAMYLCASSGAPGHQNTEAFFGQGTRLTVV.

CDR3 amino acids: CASSFTSGGGEETQYF. CDR3 in DNA: TGTGCCAGCAGTTTTACTAGCGGGGGAGGGGAAGAGACCCAGTACTTC. This rearrangement joins TRBV7-9 to TRBJ2-5; 11 nucleotides match TRBD2. V was pared by 6 bases and J by 3 bases, with 9 bases of the junction left unmatched. This CDR3 region has 16 residues. CDR1 SEHNR and CDR2 FQNEAQ come from the germline V gene (reference sequence).

CDR3: CASSDRTGPGYGYTF. In DNA, the CDR3 is TGCGCCAGCAGCGACAGGACAGGGCCCGGCTATGGCTACACCTTC. The rearrangement uses TRBV4-1 and TRBJ1-2, with 8 bases aligning to TRBD1. Germline trimming cut 5 bases from V and 4 bases from J; bases unmatched to any gene: 9. Per germline, CDR1 MGHRA and CDR2 YSYEKL. The CDR3 runs to 15 residues.

The chain is built from TRBV11-2 and TRBJ2-2; D gene unclear. CDR3 length: 12 amino acids. CDR1 and CDR2 from the germline V gene are SGHAT and FQNNGV. The V gene lost 5 bases and the J gene lost 8 bases, with 9 bases spanning the gap. The CDR3 is CASSPPWGELFF. In DNA, the CDR3 is TGTGCCAGCAGCCCGCCGTGGGGGGAGCTGTTTTTT.

V gene TRBV6-5 combines with J gene TRBJ1-1; D is undetermined. Germline V gene sequence: CDR1 MNHEY, CDR2 SVGAGI. The CDR3 sequence is 13 residues long. The V gene lost 8 bases and the J gene lost 6 bases, with 16 bases spanning the gap. CDR3 in amino acids: CASGDPVGPEAFF. CDR3 bases: TGTGCCAGCGGAGACCCGGTTGGGCCTGAAGCTTTCTTT.

This clone was observed a single time. The chain uses TRBV6-6 and TRBJ1-5; no reliable D call. V was cut by 7 bases and J by 0 bases, with 16 bases left in between. The germline V gene has CDR1 MNHNY and CDR2 SVGAGI (reference sequence). The CDR3 is 16 amino acids. CDR3 DNA sequence: TGTGCCAGCACCCCACTGGGAGATTATAGCAATCAGCCCCAGCATTTT. Its protein is CASTPLGDYSNQPQHF.

The rearrangement uses TRBV13 and TRBJ2-2; D is perhaps TRBD1 (5 bases). V shed 6 bases and J shed 6 bases, with 17 bases lying between them. The CDR3 covers 15 residues. Germline CDR1 is PRHDT and CDR2 is FYEKMQ (reference sequence). This CDR3 reads CASRPPSGPAGELFF. The CDR3 coding sequence is TGTGCCAGCAGACCCCCCTCAGGGCCGGCCGGGGAGCTGTTTTTT.

This clone has only one observation. Other DNA sequences within the sample encode an identical CDR3. The rearrangement uses TRBV6-5 and TRBJ2-1, with 8 nucleotides matching TRBD1. CDR1 is MNHEY, CDR2 SVGAGI, per germline. Germline trimming cut 0 bases from V and 7 bases from J; bases unmatched to any gene: 8. CDR3 length: 16 amino acids. This CDR3 is CASSYSTGERSNEQFF. CDR3 coding DNA: TGTGCCAGCAGTTACTCGACAGGGGAGAGGTCAAATGAGCAGTTCTTC.

V and J are TRBV28 and TRBJ1-5, with 8 bases fitting TRBD1. CDR1 is MDHEN, CDR2 SYDVKM, per germline. The length of the CDR3 is 15 residues. J lost 4 bases, V lost 10 bases, and 12 bases had no gene match. This CDR3 is CANGDRTHGNQPQHF. CDR3 in DNA: TGTGCCAACGGGGACAGGACCCATGGGAATCAGCCCCAGCATTTT. Looking up the rest from reference TRBV28 and TRBJ1-5 gives the full variable domain: DVKVTQSSRYLVKRTGEKVFLECVQDMDHENMFWYRQDPGLGLRLIYFSYDVKMKEKGDIPEGYSVSREKKERFSLILESASTNQTSMYLCANGDRTHGNQPQHFGDGTRLSIL.